Following are 8 T cell receptor beta chains from one sample sequenced in a study of monozygotic twins with inflammatory bowel disease. From its re-call of the 5' RACE reads, TCRdb lists each CDR3 protein once, without DNA. The sample includes a few hundred thousand distinct CDR3 sequences. Sequencing was carried out using blood. These receptors came from a human donor with ulcerative colitis or Crohn's disease, or a healthy co-twin of an affected twin (not recorded which).

This sequence joins TRBV7-8 and TRBJ1-2; TCRdb's D call of TRBD1 is untestable without DNA. Germline V lookup: CDR1 SGHVS, CDR2 FQNEAQ. The CDR3 has 15 residues. Here the CDR3 reads CASSSKQDTIYGYTF.

The V gene is TRBV10-3, the J gene TRBJ2-2; TCRdb picks TRBD2, but there is no DNA to check that call. CDR1 and CDR2 (germline): ENHRY, SYGVKD. This CDR3 is 16 amino acids long. This CDR3 reads CAISRLAGGNTGELFF.

CDR3 residues: CASGHPREADDYNEQFF. The V call is TRBV12-3 or TRBV12-4, the J call TRBJ2-1; without DNA, the TCRdb call of TRBD1 cannot be checked. The CDR3 sequence is 17 residues long.

The CDR3 sequence: CASSQGGGTYNEQFF. The rearrangement links TRBV4-1 to TRBJ2-1; the TCRdb call, TRBD1, lacks DNA for checking. Germline CDR1 and CDR2: MGHRA and YSYEKL. CDR3 length: 15 amino acids.

This chain joins TRBV6-1 and TRBJ2-3; TCRdb reports TRBD1, a call that lacks DNA to check it against. Germline values: CDR1 MNHNS, CDR2 SASEGT. The CDR3 consists of 14 residues. The CDR3 loop is CASGTGRRTDTQYF.

J is TRBJ1-1 and V is TRBV5-6. CDR1 is SGHDT, CDR2 YYEEEE, per germline. The CDR3 sequence is 12 residues long. CDR3: CASSYERIEAFF.

The rearrangement links TRBV12-3 or TRBV12-4 to TRBJ2-5; lacking DNA, the TRBD1 call made by TCRdb goes unchecked. CDR3 length: 17 residues. The CDR3 protein is CASSFQGFGTAQETQYF.

The rearrangement uses TRBV7-2 and TRBJ2-5. Germline CDR1 SGHTA, CDR2 FQGNSA. This CDR3 region has 15 residues. The CDR3 reads CASSLDAAYQETQYF. The whole variable domain, remainder taken from reference TRBV7-2 and TRBJ2-5, is GAGVSQSPSNKVTEKGKDVELRCDPISGHTALYWYRQSLGQGLEFLIYFQGNSAPDKSGLPSDRFSAERTGGSVSTLTIQRTQQEDSAVYLCASSLDAAYQETQYFGPGTRLLVL.